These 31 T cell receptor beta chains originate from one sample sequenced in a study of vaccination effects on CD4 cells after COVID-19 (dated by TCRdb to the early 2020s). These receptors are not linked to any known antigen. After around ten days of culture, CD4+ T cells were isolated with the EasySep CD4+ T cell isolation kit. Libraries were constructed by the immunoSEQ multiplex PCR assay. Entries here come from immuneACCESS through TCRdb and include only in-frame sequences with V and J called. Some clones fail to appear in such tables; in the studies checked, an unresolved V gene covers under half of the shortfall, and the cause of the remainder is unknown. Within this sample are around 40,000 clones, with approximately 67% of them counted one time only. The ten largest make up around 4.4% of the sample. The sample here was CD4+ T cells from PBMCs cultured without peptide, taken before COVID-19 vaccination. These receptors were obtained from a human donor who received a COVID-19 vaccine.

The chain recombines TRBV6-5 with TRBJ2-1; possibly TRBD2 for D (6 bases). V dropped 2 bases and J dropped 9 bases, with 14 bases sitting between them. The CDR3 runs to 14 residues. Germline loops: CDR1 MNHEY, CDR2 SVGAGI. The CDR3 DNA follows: TGTGCCAGCAGTTACAAGGAGGGGTGGACTGAGCAGTTCTTC. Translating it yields CASSYKEGWTEQFF.

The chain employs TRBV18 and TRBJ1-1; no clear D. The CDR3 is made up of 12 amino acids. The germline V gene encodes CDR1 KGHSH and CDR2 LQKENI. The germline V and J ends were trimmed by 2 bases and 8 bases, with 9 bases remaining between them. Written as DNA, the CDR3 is TGTGCCAGCTCACCAGATCAACGGGAAGCTTTCTTT. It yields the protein CASSPDQREAFF. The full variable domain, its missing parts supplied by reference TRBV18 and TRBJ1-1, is NAGVMQNPRHLVRRRGQEARLRCSPMKGHSHVYWYRQLPEEGLKFMVYLQKENIIDESGMPKERFSAEFPKEGPSILRIQQVVRGDSAAYFCASSPDQREAFFGQGTRLTVV.

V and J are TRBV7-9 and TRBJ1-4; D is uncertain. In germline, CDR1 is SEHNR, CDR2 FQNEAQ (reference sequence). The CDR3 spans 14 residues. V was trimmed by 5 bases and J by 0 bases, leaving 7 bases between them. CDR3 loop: CASSPGATNEKLFF. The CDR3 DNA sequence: TGTGCCAGCAGCCCCGGAGCAACTAATGAAAAACTGTTTTTT.

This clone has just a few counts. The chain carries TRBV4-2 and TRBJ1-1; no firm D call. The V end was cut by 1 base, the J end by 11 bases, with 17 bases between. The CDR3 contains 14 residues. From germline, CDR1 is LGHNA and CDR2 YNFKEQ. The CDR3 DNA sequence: TGTGCCAGCAGCCAAGCTTATGCTGGTAGGGAGGCTTTCTTT. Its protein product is CASSQAYAGREAFF.

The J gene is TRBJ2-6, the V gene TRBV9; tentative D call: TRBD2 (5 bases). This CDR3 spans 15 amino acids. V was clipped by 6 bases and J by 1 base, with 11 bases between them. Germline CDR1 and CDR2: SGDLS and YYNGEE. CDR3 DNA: TGTGCCAGCAATGAGGGTGCTTCTGGGGCCAACGTCCTGACTTTC. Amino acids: CASNEGASGANVLTF.

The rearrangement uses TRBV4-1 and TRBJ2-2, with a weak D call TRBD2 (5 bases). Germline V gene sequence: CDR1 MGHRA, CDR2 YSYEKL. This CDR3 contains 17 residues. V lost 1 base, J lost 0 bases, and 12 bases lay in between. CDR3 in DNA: TGCGCCAGCAGCCAAGGACTTGGCGGGCCGAACACCGGGGAGCTGTTTTTT. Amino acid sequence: CASSQGLGGPNTGELFF.

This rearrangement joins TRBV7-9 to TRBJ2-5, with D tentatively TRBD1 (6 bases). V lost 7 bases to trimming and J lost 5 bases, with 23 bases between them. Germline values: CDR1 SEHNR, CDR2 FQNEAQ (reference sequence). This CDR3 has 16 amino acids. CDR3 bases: TGTGCCAGCACTAAGGGGGACCACCCGGGCTACGAGACCCAGTACTTC. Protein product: CASTKGDHPGYETQYF.

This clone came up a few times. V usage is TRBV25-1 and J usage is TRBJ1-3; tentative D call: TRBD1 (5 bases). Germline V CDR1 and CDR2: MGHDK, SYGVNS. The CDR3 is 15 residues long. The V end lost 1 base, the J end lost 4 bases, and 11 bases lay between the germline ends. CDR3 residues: CASSESGQLGNTIYF. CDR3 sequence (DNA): TGTGCCAGCAGTGAATCTGGACAACTCGGAAACACCATATATTTT.

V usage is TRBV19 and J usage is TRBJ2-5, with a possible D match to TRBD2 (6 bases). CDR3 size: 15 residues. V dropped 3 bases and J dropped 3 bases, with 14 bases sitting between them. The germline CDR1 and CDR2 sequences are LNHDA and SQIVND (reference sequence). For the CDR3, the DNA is TGTGCCAGTAGTATCAATTGGGCGGGGAAAGAGACCCAGTACTTC. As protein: CASSINWAGKETQYF.

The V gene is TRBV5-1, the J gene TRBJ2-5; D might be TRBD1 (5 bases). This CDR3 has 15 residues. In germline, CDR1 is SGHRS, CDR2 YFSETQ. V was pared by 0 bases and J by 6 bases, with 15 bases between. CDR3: CASSLDMRSGKTQYF. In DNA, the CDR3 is TGCGCCAGCAGCTTGGATATGAGGTCAGGGAAGACCCAGTACTTC.

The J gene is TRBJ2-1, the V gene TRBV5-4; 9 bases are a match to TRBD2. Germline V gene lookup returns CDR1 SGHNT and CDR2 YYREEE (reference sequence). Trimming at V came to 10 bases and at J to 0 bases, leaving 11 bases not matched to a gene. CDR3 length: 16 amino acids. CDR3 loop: CAQQAGGPSSYNEQFF. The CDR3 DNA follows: TGTGCCCAGCAGGCGGGAGGGCCGAGCTCCTACAATGAGCAGTTCTTC.

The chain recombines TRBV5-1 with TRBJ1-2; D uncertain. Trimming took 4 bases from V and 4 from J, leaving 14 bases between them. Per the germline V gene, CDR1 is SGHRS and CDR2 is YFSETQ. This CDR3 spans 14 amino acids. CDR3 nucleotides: TGCGCCAGCAGCCGTGAACAGTCAATCTATGGCTACACCTTC. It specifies CASSREQSIYGYTF.

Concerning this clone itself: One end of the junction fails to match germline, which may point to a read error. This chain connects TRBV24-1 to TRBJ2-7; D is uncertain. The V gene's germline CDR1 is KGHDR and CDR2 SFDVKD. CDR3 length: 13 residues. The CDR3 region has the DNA TGTGCCACCAGTGACCCTGGTTCCTCCGAGCAGTACTTC. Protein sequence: CATSDPGSSEQYF.

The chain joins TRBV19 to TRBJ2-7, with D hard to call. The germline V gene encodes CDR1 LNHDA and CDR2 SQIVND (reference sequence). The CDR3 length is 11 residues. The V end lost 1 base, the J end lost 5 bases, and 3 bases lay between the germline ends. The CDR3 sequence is CASSIGNEQYF. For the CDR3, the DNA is TGTGCCAGTAGTATAGGGAACGAGCAGTACTTC.

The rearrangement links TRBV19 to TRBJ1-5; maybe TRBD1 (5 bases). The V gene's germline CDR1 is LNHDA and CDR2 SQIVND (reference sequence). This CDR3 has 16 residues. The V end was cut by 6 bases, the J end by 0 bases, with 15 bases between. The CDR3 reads CASSERQSNSNQPQHF. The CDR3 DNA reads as TGTGCCAGTAGCGAGAGACAGTCGAATAGCAATCAGCCCCAGCATTTT.

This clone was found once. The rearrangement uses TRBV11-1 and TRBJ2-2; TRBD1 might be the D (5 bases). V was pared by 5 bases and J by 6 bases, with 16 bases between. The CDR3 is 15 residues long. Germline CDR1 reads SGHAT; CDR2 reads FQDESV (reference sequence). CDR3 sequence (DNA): TGTGCCAGCAGCCCCCCCCAAGGGGCTGCCGGGGAGCTGTTTTTT. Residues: CASSPPQGAAGELFF.

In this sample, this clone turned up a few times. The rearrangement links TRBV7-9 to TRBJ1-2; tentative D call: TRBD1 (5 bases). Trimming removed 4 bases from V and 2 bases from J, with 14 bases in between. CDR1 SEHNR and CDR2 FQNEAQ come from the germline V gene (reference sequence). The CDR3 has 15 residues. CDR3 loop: CASSSRGGGNYGYTF. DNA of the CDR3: TGTGCCAGCAGCTCCCGGGGTGGGGGAAACTATGGCTACACCTTC.

The CDR3 here is CAISEDKIPRQGILSGYTF. In DNA, the CDR3 is TGTGCCATCAGTGAAGATAAAATCCCGAGACAGGGGATTCTGAGTGGCTACACCTTC. The chain uses TRBV10-3 and TRBJ1-2; 8 nucleotides line up with TRBD1. This CDR3 is built from 19 residues. Germline CDR1 reads ENHRY; CDR2 reads SYGVKD. J was trimmed by 7 bases and V by 3 bases; bases with no gene match: 22.

CDR3 protein: CASSETGVVRSYF. The DNA for the CDR3 is TGTGCCAGCAGTGAGACAGGGGTGGTAAGATCGTACTTC. This chain links TRBV6-1 with TRBJ2-7; 8 bases map to TRBD1. CDR1 is MNHNS and CDR2 is SASEGT in the germline V gene. The ends lost 3 bases at V and 12 bases at J; junction bases unmatched: 10. The CDR3 sequence is 13 residues long.

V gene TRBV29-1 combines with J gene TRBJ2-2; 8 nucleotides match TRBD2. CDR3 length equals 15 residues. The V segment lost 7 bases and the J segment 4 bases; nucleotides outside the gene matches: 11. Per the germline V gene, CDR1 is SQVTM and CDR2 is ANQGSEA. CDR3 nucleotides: TGCAGCGCCTCGTTTGGCCGGGGGGGCACCGGGGAGCTGTTTTTT. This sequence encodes CSASFGRGGTGELFF.

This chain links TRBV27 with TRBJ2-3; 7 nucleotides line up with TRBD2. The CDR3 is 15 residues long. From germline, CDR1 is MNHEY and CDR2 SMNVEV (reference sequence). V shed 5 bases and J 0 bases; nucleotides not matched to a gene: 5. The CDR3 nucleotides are TGTGCCAGCAGTAATAGCGGGCAAAGCACAGATACGCAGTATTTT. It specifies CASSNSGQSTDTQYF.

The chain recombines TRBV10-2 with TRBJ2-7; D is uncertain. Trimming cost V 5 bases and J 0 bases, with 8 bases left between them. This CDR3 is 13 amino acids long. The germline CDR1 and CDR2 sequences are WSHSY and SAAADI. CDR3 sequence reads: CASSRSYSYEQYF. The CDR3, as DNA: TGCGCCAGCAGTAGAAGCTACTCCTACGAGCAGTACTTC.

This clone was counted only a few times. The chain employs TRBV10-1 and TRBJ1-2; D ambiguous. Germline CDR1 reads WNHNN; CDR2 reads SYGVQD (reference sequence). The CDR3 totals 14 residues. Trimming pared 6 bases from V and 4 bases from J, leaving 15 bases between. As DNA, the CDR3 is TGCGCCAGCAGCGACGACCTATACCCCTATGGCTACACCTTC. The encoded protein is CASSDDLYPYGYTF.

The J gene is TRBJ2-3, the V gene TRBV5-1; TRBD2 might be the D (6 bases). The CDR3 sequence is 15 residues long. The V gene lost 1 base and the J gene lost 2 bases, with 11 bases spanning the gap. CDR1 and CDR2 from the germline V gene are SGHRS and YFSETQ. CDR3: CASSLRGGNTDTQYF. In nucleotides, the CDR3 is TGCGCCAGCAGCTTGAGGGGCGGGAACACAGATACGCAGTATTTT.

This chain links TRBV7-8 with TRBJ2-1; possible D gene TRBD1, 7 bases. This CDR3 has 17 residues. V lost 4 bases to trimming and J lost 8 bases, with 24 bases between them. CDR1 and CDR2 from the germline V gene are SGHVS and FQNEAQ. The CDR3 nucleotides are TGTGCCAGCAGCTCAGGGACAGACCAAAAAAGGGGGGATGAGCAGTTCTTC. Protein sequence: CASSSGTDQKRGDEQFF.

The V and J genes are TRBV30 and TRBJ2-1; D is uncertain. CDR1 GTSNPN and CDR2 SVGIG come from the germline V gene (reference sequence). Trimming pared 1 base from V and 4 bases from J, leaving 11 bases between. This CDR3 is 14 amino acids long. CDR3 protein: CAWSGGFGYNEQFF. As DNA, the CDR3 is TGTGCCTGGAGTGGTGGGTTCGGGTACAATGAGCAGTTCTTC.

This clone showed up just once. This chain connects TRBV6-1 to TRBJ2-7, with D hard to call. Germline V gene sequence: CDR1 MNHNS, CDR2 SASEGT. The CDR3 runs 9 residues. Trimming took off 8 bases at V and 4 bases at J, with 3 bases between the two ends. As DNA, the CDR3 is TGTGCCAGCGGTTACGAGCAGTACTTC. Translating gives CASGYEQYF.

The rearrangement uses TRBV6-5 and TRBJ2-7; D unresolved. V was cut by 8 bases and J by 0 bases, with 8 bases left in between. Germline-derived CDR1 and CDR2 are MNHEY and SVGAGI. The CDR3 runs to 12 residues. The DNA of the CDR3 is TGTGCCAGCCATCGGAGCTCCTACGAGCAGTACTTC. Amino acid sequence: CASHRSSYEQYF.

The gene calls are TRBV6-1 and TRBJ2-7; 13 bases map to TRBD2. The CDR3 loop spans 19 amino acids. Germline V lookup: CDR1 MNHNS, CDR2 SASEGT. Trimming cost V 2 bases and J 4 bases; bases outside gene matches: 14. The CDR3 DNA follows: TGTGCCAGCAGTGAAAGAAGGGGGTTACTAGCGGGAGGGTTTTACGAGCAGTACTTC. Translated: CASSERRGLLAGGFYEQYF.

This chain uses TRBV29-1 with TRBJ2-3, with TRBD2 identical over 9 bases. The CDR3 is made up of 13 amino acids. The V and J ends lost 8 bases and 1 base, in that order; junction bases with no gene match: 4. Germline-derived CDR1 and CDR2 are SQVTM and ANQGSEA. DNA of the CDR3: TGCAGCCTCAGGACTAGCGGCACAGATACGCAGTATTTT. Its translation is CSLRTSGTDTQYF.

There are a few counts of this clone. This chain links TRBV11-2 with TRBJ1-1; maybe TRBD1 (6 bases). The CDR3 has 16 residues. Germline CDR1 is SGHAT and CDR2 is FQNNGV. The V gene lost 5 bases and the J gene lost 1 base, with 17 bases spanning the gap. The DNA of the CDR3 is TGTGCCAGCAGCCTCGCGACAGGCGCGGGGAACACTGAAGCTTTCTTT. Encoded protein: CASSLATGAGNTEAFF.